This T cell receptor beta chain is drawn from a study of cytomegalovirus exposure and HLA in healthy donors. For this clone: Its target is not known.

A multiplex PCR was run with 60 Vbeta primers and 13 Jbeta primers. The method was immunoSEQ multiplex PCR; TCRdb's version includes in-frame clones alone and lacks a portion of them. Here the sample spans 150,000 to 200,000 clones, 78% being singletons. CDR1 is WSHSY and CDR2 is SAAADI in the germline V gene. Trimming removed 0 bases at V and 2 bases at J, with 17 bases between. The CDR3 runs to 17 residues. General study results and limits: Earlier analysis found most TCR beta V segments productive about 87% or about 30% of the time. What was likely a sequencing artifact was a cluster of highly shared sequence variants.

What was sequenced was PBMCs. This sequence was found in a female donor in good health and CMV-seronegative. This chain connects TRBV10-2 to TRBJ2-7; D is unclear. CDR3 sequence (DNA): TGCGCCAGCAGTGAGTCGACTCGAGGTCAGTTAGCCTACGAGCAGTACTTC. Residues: CASSESTRGQLAYEQYF.